Following are 2 T cell receptor beta chains from one sample sequenced in a study of blood T cell repertoires in COVID-19. Libraries were prepared by immunoSEQ multiplex PCR; TCRdb keeps only in-frame clonotypes and omits some of them. Here the sample spans about 180,000 clones, roughly 83% being singletons. The sample was peripheral blood. The receptors come from a middle-aged woman with COVID-19, enrolled during active disease.

The rearrangement joins TRBV4-1 to TRBJ1-5, with 8 positions matching TRBD1. With 0 bases clipped from V and 6 bases from J, the junction kept 4 bases outside the gene matches. Per germline, CDR1 MGHRA and CDR2 YSYEKL. The CDR3 covers 15 residues. Written as DNA, the CDR3 is TGCGCCAGCAGCCAAGATAGACAGGGGTTTCAGCCCCAGCATTTT. Its protein is CASSQDRQGFQPQHF.

This chain links TRBV5-5 with TRBJ1-2; 8 bases align to TRBD1. Germline CDR1 reads SGHKS; CDR2 reads YYEKEE (reference sequence). V trimming: 3 bases; J trimming: 8 bases; junction bases outside the gene matches: 3. There are 12 residues in the CDR3. The CDR3 reads CASSYRGDGYTF. The DNA for the CDR3 is TGTGCCAGCAGCTACAGGGGGGACGGCTACACCTTC.